The next 10 T cell receptor beta chains were all read from a single sample in a study of T cells in Graves' hyperthyroidism and ophthalmopathy. Amplified regions were TCR beta CDR3 sequences from RNA transcripts. Initially, a first-round RT-PCR of the TCR CDR3 employed the HTBI primer set. Each CDR3 protein is one row after TCRdb ran MiXCR on the multiplex PCR reads. The sample holds roughly 570,000 distinct CDR3 sequences; roughly 50% are singletons and the top ten take 15% to 20%. Sequences were obtained from peripheral blood or thyroid tissue (not recorded which). These receptor sequences come from an adult woman with Graves' disease, either hyperthyroidism or ophthalmopathy (not recorded which).

With respect to this clonotype: This could be a read error, since a much larger clone is one nucleotide away. The chain employs TRBV11-1 and TRBJ2-2, with D maybe TRBD1 (6 bases). The CDR3 is 14 amino acids. From germline, CDR1 is SGHAT and CDR2 FQDESV (reference sequence). Trimming took off 7 bases at V and 4 bases at J, with 13 bases between the two ends. The CDR3: CASKRDTSTGELFF. The CDR3 DNA reads as TGTGCCAGCAAGAGGGACACGAGCACCGGGGAGCTGTTTTTT.

As to this clonotype: A read error may explain this, as a much larger clone is one base away. The chain joins TRBV10-3 to TRBJ1-3; D perhaps matches TRBD1 (6 bases). Deletions cut 5 bases from V and 0 bases from J, with 20 bases between. This CDR3 spans 18 amino acids. Looked up from germline, CDR1 is ENHRY and CDR2 is SYGVKD. DNA of the CDR3: TGTGCCATCAGTTACCGGTCGACAGGACTACCCTCTGGAAACACCATATATTTT. Its protein product is CAISYRSTGLPSGNTIYF.

This clonotype was seen more than once but under ten times. This chain joins TRBV20-1 and TRBJ1-6; TRBD1 aligns across 8 bases. Per the germline V gene, CDR1 is DFQATT and CDR2 is SNEGSKA (reference sequence). The ends lost 0 bases at V and 10 bases at J; junction bases unmatched: 11. CDR3 length: 16 amino acids. CDR3 amino acids: CSARDPGQGDWSPLHF. Here the CDR3 DNA reads TGCAGTGCTAGAGATCCCGGACAGGGTGATTGGTCACCCCTCCACTTT.

This chain joins TRBV7-8 and TRBJ2-7; D may be TRBD2 (5 bases). Trimming removed 2 bases at V and 0 bases at J, with 11 bases between. The CDR3 has 15 residues. Germline V gives CDR1 SGHVS, CDR2 FQNEAQ. CDR3: CASSLPSHSSYEQYF. The CDR3 bases are TGTGCCAGCAGCTTACCTAGCCATTCCTCCTACGAGCAGTACTTC.

The table lists this clonotype with many counts. The chain is built from TRBV10-2 and TRBJ1-5; 8 nucleotides match TRBD1. There are 15 residues in the CDR3. Germline V CDR1 and CDR2: WSHSY, SAAADI. The trim removed 3 bases at V and 6 bases at J, leaving 7 bases unmatched. The CDR3, as DNA: TGCGCCAGCAGTGACATAAGACAGGGGTCTCAGCCCCAGCATTTT. This encodes CASSDIRQGSQPQHF.

This clonotype has just one count. V and J are TRBV7-9 and TRBJ2-5; D ambiguous. CDR1 is SEHNR, CDR2 FQNEAQ, per germline (reference sequence). The CDR3 length is 13 residues. Trimming removed 2 bases from V and 5 bases from J, with 9 bases in between. CDR3 in DNA: TGTGCCAGCAGCTTAATGAGTCCCGAGACCCAGTACTTC. Protein: CASSLMSPETQYF.

With regard to this clonotype: Relative to the germline gene, one junction end is altered; a read error may explain this. V usage is TRBV2 and J usage is TRBJ1-3, with D tentatively TRBD1 (5 bases). Germline CDR1 reads SNHLY; CDR2 reads FYNNEI. There are 14 residues in the CDR3. Here the CDR3 reads CASSEAGLRNTTYF. Here the CDR3 DNA reads TGTGCCAGCAGTGAAGCGGGGCTAAGAAACACCACATATTTT.

This clonotype was picked up many times. This chain links TRBV5-6 with TRBJ2-2, with 7 bases lining up with TRBD2. CDR1 and CDR2 (germline): SGHDT, YYEEEE. The CDR3 has 15 residues. V lost 3 bases, J lost 4 bases, and 6 bases stayed unmatched. The CDR3 nucleotides are TGTGCCAGCAGCTCGCTTGCGGGAGCCACCGGGGAGCTGTTTTTT. Amino acid sequence: CASSSLAGATGELFF.

Concerning this clonotype itself: The CDR3 carries no conserved terminal phenylalanine or tryptophan, so it likely arises from a read error. The rearrangement joins TRBV4-1 to TRBJ1-2; D might be TRBD1 (5 bases). CDR1 and CDR2 from the germline V gene are MGHRA and YSYEKL. The germline V and J ends were trimmed by 4 bases and 4 bases, with 19 bases remaining between them. The length of the CDR3 is 16 residues. The DNA of the CDR3 is TGCGCCAGCAGCCGACCAGGGAAAGGGGCCAGCTATGGCTACACCCTC. This codes for CASSRPGKGASYGYTL.

The table lists this clonotype with a count of one. V is TRBV19 and J is TRBJ2-5, with D unresolved. Germline CDR1 reads LNHDA; CDR2 reads SQIVND (reference sequence). V was pared by 5 bases and J by 4 bases, with 11 bases between. The CDR3 extends over 13 amino acids. The CDR3: CASSGPQRETQYF. CDR3 bases: TGTGCCAGTAGTGGGCCCCAACGAGAGACCCAGTACTTC.